This T cell receptor (beta chain) originates from a study of OX40 agonist ivuxolimab in advanced cancers. Across the study: A mean age of approximately 64 years, range about 20 to 79, was recorded, and approximately 80% were male.

Clones were sequenced by immunoSEQ multiplex PCR, and TCRdb holds only the in-frame ones, with some missing. The sample contains about 68,000 clones, over 65% of which appear only once. V trimming: 1 base; J trimming: 7 bases; junction bases outside the gene matches: 14. The CDR3 spans 18 residues. The V gene's germline CDR1 is LGHNA and CDR2 YSLEER. This clone was observed a handful of times. V usage is TRBV4-3 and J usage is TRBJ2-2; 8 nucleotides line up with TRBD1. The specimen was CD4+ or CD8+ T cells sorted from blood, collected in a trial of the OX40 agonist ivuxolimab. The receptor was isolated from an adult with an advanced solid tumor such as melanoma, head and neck, liver or kidney cancer. The CDR3 loop reads CASSQVIVDRDRYGELFF. Written as DNA, the CDR3 is TGCGCCAGCAGCCAAGTAATTGTAGACAGGGACAGGTACGGGGAGCTGTTTTTT.